Listed here are 25 T cell receptor beta chains from one sample, sequenced in a study of shared T cell receptors in the human thymus. Method: immunoSEQ multiplex PCR; TCRdb's copy keeps in-frame clones and lacks some. The table has about 380,000 clones, 85% to 95% seen once. What was sequenced was thymocytes. These receptors all come from a human donor.

V usage is TRBV4-1 and J usage is TRBJ1-5, with D uncertain. V was clipped by 2 bases and J by 0 bases, with 14 bases between them. CDR1 MGHRA and CDR2 YSYEKL come from the germline V gene. The CDR3 length is 17 residues. CDR3 nucleotides: TGCGCCAGCAGCCAAAATGGGATCCGGGATAGCAATCAGCCCCAGCATTTT. This codes for CASSQNGIRDSNQPQHF.

In its sample, this clone was seen once. The genes are TRBV27 and TRBJ2-7, with a possible D match to TRBD1 (6 bases). This CDR3 is built from 15 residues. CDR1 MNHEY and CDR2 SMNVEV come from the germline V gene (reference sequence). The V gene lost 5 bases and the J gene lost 0 bases, with 14 bases spanning the gap. The CDR3 loop is CASSPRTASSYEQYF. The CDR3 bases are TGTGCCAGCAGTCCCCGGACAGCTAGCTCCTACGAGCAGTACTTC.

This clone was detected a few times. The gene calls are TRBV19 and TRBJ2-4, with TRBD1 as a possible D gene (6 bases). The V gene lost 11 bases and the J gene lost 7 bases, with 15 bases spanning the gap. The CDR3 runs 12 residues. Germline V gene lookup returns CDR1 LNHDA and CDR2 SQIVND (reference sequence). The CDR3 DNA reads TGTGCCGTTCGAGGCAGGGGTAACATTCAGTACTTC. This encodes CAVRGRGNIQYF. Full variable domain (outside the CDR3, taken from reference TRBV19 and TRBJ2-4): DGGITQSPKYLFRKEGQNVTLSCEQNLNHDAMYWYRQDPGQGLRLIYYSQIVNDFQKGDIAEGYSVSREKKESFPLTVTSAQKNPTAFYLCAVRGRGNIQYFGAGTRLSVL.

This clone showed up just once. The chain joins TRBV18 to TRBJ1-2; D gene ambiguous. In germline, CDR1 is KGHSH, CDR2 LQKENI. V shed 0 bases and J shed 4 bases, with 15 bases lying between them. CDR3 length: 16 amino acids. The chain's CDR3 is CASSPPPPARLYGYTF. The CDR3 bases are TGTGCCAGCTCACCACCGCCTCCAGCCCGCCTCTATGGCTACACCTTC.

The chain uses TRBV5-1 and TRBJ2-5; 13 positions match TRBD2. Germline V gene lookup returns CDR1 SGHRS and CDR2 YFSETQ. The CDR3 extends over 16 amino acids. The V gene end was trimmed by 4 bases and the J gene end by 6 bases; junction bases not matched to a gene: 9. CDR3 protein: CASSPRTSGSRQTQYF. CDR3 coding DNA: TGCGCCAGCAGCCCTCGGACTAGCGGGAGTCGCCAGACCCAGTACTTC.

The chain employs TRBV7-2 and TRBJ1-2; TRBD1 aligns across 7 bases. V gave up 4 bases and J gave up 2 bases; unmatched junction bases: 13. This CDR3 contains 17 residues. The V gene's germline CDR1 is SGHTA and CDR2 FQGNSA. This CDR3 is CASSSVPQGDWNYGYTF. The CDR3 bases are TGTGCCAGCAGCTCGGTGCCCCAGGGGGACTGGAACTATGGCTACACCTTC.

This rearrangement joins TRBV27 to TRBJ2-7, with 7 bases lining up with TRBD2. There are 16 residues in the CDR3. V shed 5 bases and J 0 bases; nucleotides not matched to a gene: 10. The V gene's germline CDR1 is MNHEY and CDR2 SMNVEV (reference sequence). This CDR3 is CASSPHPSGSSYEQYF. CDR3 sequence (DNA): TGTGCCAGCAGTCCGCACCCTAGCGGAAGCTCCTACGAGCAGTACTTC.

The rearrangement joins TRBV15 to TRBJ2-3; the match to TRBD2 covers 9 bases. The germline V gene encodes CDR1 LNHNV and CDR2 YYDKDF (reference sequence). V was pared by 2 bases and J by 2 bases, with 8 bases of the junction left unmatched. This CDR3 is 17 amino acids long. This CDR3 is CATSRFQAGGDTDTQYF. Written as DNA, the CDR3 is TGTGCCACCAGCAGATTCCAAGCGGGGGGAGACACAGATACGCAGTATTTT.

A single count supports this clone. DNA for the CDR3: TGTGCCAGCAGTGCGGGGGTTACAGACGGGGAGCTGTTTTTT. It specifies CASSAGVTDGELFF. The genes are TRBV25-1 and TRBJ2-2; D is perhaps TRBD2 (6 bases). In germline, CDR1 is MGHDK, CDR2 SYGVNS. V dropped 4 bases and J dropped 7 bases, with 13 bases sitting between them. This CDR3 contains 14 residues.

The chain links TRBV4-1 to TRBJ1-5, with D unresolved. This CDR3 comprises 16 residues. Germline loops: CDR1 MGHRA, CDR2 YSYEKL. Trimming left V 0 bases short and J 1 base short, with 10 bases between. The CDR3 nucleotides read TGCGCCAGCAGCCAAGATCGGGCAGGCAGCAATCAGCCCCAGCATTTT. Protein product: CASSQDRAGSNQPQHF.

This clone was picked up one time. The rearrangement joins TRBV30 to TRBJ1-5, with D unresolved. This CDR3 has 15 amino acids. Germline V gene sequence: CDR1 GTSNPN, CDR2 SVGIG (reference sequence). V lost 3 bases and J lost 3, with 15 bases in between. The CDR3 sequence: CAWSEGNGLNQPQHF. The CDR3 DNA reads TGTGCCTGGAGCGAAGGGAACGGACTCAATCAGCCCCAGCATTTT.

The J gene is TRBJ2-3, the V gene TRBV6-5; D assignment may be TRBD1 or TRBD2 (6 bases each). CDR1 and CDR2 (germline): MNHEY, SVGAGI. The CDR3 is 16 amino acids. V dropped 4 bases and J dropped 5 bases, with 19 bases sitting between them. This CDR3 is CASSSIDGGGKDTQYF. The CDR3 nucleotides read TGTGCCAGCAGTTCCATTGACGGGGGCGGGAAAGATACGCAGTATTTT.

The chain couples TRBV7-2 to TRBJ2-7, with D perhaps TRBD2 (5 bases). Trimming cost V 2 bases and J 1 base, with 15 bases left between them. Germline lookup yields CDR1 SGHTA and CDR2 FQGNSA. The CDR3 contains 16 residues. The CDR3 sequence: CASSLTWAGASYEQYF. DNA of the CDR3: TGTGCCAGCAGCTTAACGTGGGCGGGCGCGTCCTACGAGCAGTACTTC.

The chain combines TRBV4-2 with TRBJ2-7; D possibly uses TRBD1 or TRBD2 (7 bases each). V lost 0 bases to trimming and J lost 3 bases, with 15 bases between them. The germline V gene encodes CDR1 LGHNA and CDR2 YNFKEQ. The CDR3 consists of 16 residues. This CDR3 is CASSQDGGTADYEQYF. The CDR3 region has the DNA TGTGCCAGCAGCCAAGACGGGGGGACAGCAGACTACGAGCAGTACTTC.

The CDR3 protein is CASSLLSGGGTDTQYF. CDR3 nucleotides: TGTGCCAGCAGCTTGTTGTCAGGAGGAGGCACAGATACGCAGTATTTT. J is TRBJ2-3 and V is TRBV5-4, with D possibly being TRBD2 (5 bases). Trimming removed 1 base from V and 1 base from J, with 13 bases in between. The CDR3 spans 16 residues. CDR1 and CDR2 from the germline V gene are SGHNT and YYREEE (reference sequence).

This clone has a single count. V usage is TRBV11-2 and J usage is TRBJ1-1; D is unresolved. Germline assignment: CDR1 SGHAT and CDR2 FQNNGV. Deletions cut 2 bases from V and 2 bases from J, with 12 bases between. This CDR3 region has 15 residues. The CDR3 DNA reads TGTGCCAGCAGCTTAAGAGGTGGCCCTAACACTGAAGCTTTCTTT. The encoded protein is CASSLRGGPNTEAFF.

This rearrangement joins TRBV7-2 to TRBJ2-7; possibly TRBD1 for D (5 bases). There are 16 residues in the CDR3. The germline V gene encodes CDR1 SGHTA and CDR2 FQGNSA. Trimming cost V 4 bases and J 4 bases, with 20 bases left between them. The CDR3 region is CASSSPTAGLSYEQYF. The CDR3 DNA reads as TGTGCCAGCAGCTCCCCTACGGCAGGGTTGAGTTACGAGCAGTACTTC.

The chain has TRBV21-1 and TRBJ2-7; the table's TRBD1 call for D was not verified on the DNA. TRBV21-1 is tagged as a pseudogene. CDR3 length equals 19 residues. The CDR3 spells CASSNPARDRGHFSYEQYF. CDR3 bases: TGTGCCAGCAGCAATCCGGCCCGGGACAGGGGGCATTTTTCCTACGAGCAGTACTTC.

This clone turned up a few times. The rearrangement links TRBV5-1 to TRBJ1-1, with 8 bases matching TRBD1. V shed 1 base, J shed 3 bases, and the junction held 2 bases outside the gene matches. CDR1 SGHRS and CDR2 YFSETQ come from the germline V gene. This CDR3 comprises 14 residues. DNA of the CDR3: TGCGCCAGCAGCTTGCAGGGGGCTGACACTGAAGCTTTCTTT. Residues: CASSLQGADTEAFF.

This rearrangement joins TRBV27 to TRBJ2-5; 7 nucleotides align to TRBD2. The CDR3 totals 11 residues. Looked up from germline, CDR1 is MNHEY and CDR2 is SMNVEV (reference sequence). Trimming cost V 6 bases and J 5 bases; bases outside gene matches: 0. In DNA form, the CDR3 reads TGTGCCAGCAGGGGAGGGGAGACCCAGTACTTC. Protein sequence: CASRGGETQYF.

The chain employs TRBV28 and TRBJ2-2, with 7 bases identical to TRBD1. The CDR3 contains 14 residues. V was pared by 1 base and J by 4 bases, with 0 bases of the junction left unmatched. Per germline, CDR1 MDHEN and CDR2 SYDVKM. The DNA for the CDR3 is TGTGCCAGCAGTTTATCAGGGGGCACCGGGGAGCTGTTTTTT. Its translation: CASSLSGGTGELFF. Together with reference TRBV28 and TRBJ2-2, the CDR3 gives the full variable domain: DVKVTQSSRYLVKRTGEKVFLECVQDMDHENMFWYRQDPGLGLRLIYFSYDVKMKEKGDIPEGYSVSREKKERFSLILESASTNQTSMYLCASSLSGGTGELFFGEGSRLTVL.

To note about this clone: One junction end does not reproduce the germline sequence, and a read error may be involved. The chain couples TRBV9 to TRBJ2-7; TRBD1 matches at 11 bases. Germline loops: CDR1 SGDLS, CDR2 YYNGEE. The CDR3 loop spans 17 amino acids. CDR3 nucleotides: TGTGCCAGCAGCTTCCGACCGGACAGGGGGCCGCCCTACGGGCAGTACTTC. Residues: CASSFRPDRGPPYGQYF.

This chain links TRBV7-2 with TRBJ2-1; D gene unclear. Deletions cut 6 bases from V and 2 bases from J, with 11 bases between. Germline V gene sequence: CDR1 SGHTA, CDR2 FQGNSA. This CDR3 region has 14 residues. CDR3 coding DNA: TGTGCCAGCAGGCCCACTCTTACCTACAATGAGCAGTTCTTC. It is translated as CASRPTLTYNEQFF.

V is TRBV28 and J is TRBJ1-2; possible D gene TRBD1, 5 bases. This CDR3 spans 13 amino acids. V gave up 5 bases and J gave up 6 bases, with 13 bases separating them. Looked up from germline, CDR1 is MDHEN and CDR2 is SYDVKM. The CDR3, as DNA: TGTGCCAGCAGTCTCCCTCGGGGGGATGGCTACACCTTC. This sequence encodes CASSLPRGDGYTF.

The CDR3 reads CASRMGRAVYEQYF. In DNA, the CDR3 is TGTGCCAGCAGGATGGGCAGGGCCGTTTACGAGCAGTACTTC. The chain has TRBV2 and TRBJ2-7, with D possibly matching TRBD1 (5 bases). There are 14 residues in the CDR3. V lost 6 bases, J lost 4 bases, and 16 bases lay in between. CDR1 and CDR2 (germline): SNHLY, FYNNEI.